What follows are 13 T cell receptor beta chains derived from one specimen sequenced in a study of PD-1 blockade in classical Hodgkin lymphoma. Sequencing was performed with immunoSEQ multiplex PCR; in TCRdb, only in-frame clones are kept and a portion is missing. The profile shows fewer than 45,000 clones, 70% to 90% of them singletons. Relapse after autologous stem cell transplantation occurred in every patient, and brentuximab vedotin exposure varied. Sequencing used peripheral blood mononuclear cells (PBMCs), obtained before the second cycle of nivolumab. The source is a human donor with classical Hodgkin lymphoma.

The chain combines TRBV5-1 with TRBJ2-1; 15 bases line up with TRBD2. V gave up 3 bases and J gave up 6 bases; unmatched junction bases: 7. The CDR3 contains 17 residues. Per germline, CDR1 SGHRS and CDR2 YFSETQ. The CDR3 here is CASSSGLAGGSANEQFF. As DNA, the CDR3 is TGCGCCAGCAGCTCGGGACTAGCGGGAGGATCGGCCAATGAGCAGTTCTTC.

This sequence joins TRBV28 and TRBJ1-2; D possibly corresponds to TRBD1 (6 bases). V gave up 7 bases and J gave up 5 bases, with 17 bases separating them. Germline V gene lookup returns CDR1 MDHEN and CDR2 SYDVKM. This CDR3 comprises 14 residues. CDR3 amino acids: CASTPGALAYGYTF. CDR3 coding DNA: TGTGCCAGCACCCCGGGGGCCCTGGCTTATGGCTACACCTTC.

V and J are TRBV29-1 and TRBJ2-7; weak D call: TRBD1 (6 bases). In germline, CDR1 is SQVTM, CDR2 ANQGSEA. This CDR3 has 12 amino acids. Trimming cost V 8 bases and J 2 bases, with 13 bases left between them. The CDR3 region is CSTGSGAYEQYF. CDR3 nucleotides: TGCAGCACAGGGTCGGGTGCCTACGAGCAGTACTTC.

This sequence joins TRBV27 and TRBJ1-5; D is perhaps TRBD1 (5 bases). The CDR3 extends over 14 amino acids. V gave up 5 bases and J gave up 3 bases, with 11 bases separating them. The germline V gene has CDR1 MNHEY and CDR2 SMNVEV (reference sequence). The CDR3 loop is CASSPLTANQPQHF. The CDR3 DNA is TGTGCCAGCAGTCCATTGACAGCCAATCAGCCCCAGCATTTT.

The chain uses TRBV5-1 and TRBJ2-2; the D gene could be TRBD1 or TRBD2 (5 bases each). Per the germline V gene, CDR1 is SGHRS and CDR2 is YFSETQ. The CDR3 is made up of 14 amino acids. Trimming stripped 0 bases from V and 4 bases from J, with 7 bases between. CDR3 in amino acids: CASSLDGTTGELFF. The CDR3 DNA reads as TGCGCCAGCAGCTTGGACGGGACCACCGGGGAGCTGTTTTTT.

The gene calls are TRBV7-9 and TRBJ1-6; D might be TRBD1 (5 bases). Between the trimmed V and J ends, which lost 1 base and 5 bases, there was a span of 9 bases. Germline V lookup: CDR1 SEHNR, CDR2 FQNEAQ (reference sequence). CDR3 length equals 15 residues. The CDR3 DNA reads TGTGCCAGCAGCTTAGTGGGGGGACATAATTCACCCCTCCACTTT. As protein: CASSLVGGHNSPLHF.

The CDR3 loop is CAISESRTGDTDTQYF. In DNA form, the CDR3 reads TGTGCCATCAGTGAGTCCCGGACAGGAGACACAGATACGCAGTATTTT. V is TRBV10-3 and J is TRBJ2-3; the match to TRBD1 covers 7 bases. V lost 0 bases to trimming and J lost 2 bases; unmatched junction nucleotides: 5. CDR1 and CDR2 (germline): ENHRY, SYGVKD. The CDR3 is 16 residues long.

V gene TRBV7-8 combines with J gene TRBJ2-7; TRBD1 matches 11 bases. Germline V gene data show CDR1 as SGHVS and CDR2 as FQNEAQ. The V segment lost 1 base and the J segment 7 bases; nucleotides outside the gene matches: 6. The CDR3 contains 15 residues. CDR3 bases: TGTGCCAGCAGCTTAGTTGGACAGGGGGCGGGGGAGCAGTACTTC. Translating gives CASSLVGQGAGEQYF. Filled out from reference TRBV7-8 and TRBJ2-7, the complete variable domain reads GAGVSQSPRYKVAKRGQDVALRCDPISGHVSLFWYQQALGQGPEFLTYFQNEAQLDKSGLPSDRFFAERPEGSVSTLKIQRTQQEDSAVYLCASSLVGQGAGEQYFGPGTRLTVT.

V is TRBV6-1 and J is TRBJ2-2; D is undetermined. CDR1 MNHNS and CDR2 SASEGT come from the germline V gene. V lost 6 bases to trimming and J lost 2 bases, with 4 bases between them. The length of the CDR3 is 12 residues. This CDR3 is CASRINTGELFF. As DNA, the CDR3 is TGTGCCAGCAGGATAAACACCGGGGAGCTGTTTTTT.

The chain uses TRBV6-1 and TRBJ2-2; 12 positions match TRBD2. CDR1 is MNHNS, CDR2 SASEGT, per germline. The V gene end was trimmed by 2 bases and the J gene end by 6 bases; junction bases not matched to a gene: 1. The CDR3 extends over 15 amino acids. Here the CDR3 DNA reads TGTGCCAGCAGTGAACTAGCGGGAGGGCCCGGGGAGCTGTTTTTT. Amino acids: CASSELAGGPGELFF.

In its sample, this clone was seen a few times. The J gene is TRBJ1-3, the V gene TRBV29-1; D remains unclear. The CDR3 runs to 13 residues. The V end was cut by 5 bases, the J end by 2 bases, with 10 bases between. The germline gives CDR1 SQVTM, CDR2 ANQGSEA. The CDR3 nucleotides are TGCAGCGTTTTCGAGGGAGCTGGAAACACCATATATTTT. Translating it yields CSVFEGAGNTIYF. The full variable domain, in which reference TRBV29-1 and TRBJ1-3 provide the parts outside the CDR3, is SAVISQKPSRDICQRGTSLTIQCQVDSQVTMMFWYRQQPGQSLTLIATANQGSEATYESGFVIDKFPISRPNLTFSTLTVSNMSPEDSSIYLCSVFEGAGNTIYFGEGSWLTVV.

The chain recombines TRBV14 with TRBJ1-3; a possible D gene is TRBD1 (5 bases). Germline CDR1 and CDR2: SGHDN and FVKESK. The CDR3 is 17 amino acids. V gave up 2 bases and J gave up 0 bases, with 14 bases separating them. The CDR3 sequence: CASSQPETAYSGNTIYF. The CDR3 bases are TGTGCCAGCAGCCAACCTGAGACAGCATACTCTGGAAACACCATATATTTT.

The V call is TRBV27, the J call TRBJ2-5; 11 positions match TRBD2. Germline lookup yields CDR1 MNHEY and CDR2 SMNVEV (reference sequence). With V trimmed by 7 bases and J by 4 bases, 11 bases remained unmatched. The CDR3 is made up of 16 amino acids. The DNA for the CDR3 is TGTGCCAGCATGGCGACTAGCGGGATTCTCGGAGAGACCCAGTACTTC. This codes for CASMATSGILGETQYF.